These 4 T cell receptor beta chains originate from one sample sequenced in a study of human T cells and chemical hapten exposure. TCRdb re-called the RACE reads through MiXCR, storing one row per CDR3 protein. The sample records about 350,000 distinct CDR3 sequences, about 6% being singletons. Regarding time point: patch test 2, 6 weeks after DPC sensitization. Treatment described: therapeutic diphenylcyclopropenone sensitization with weekly scalp DPC. Material: whole blood, obtained in connection with sensitization to the hapten diphenylcyclopropenone (DPC). These receptors all come from a woman aged 18-35 years with alopecia areata. Some clones in this sample may be carry-over from other donors' samples.

The chain couples TRBV5-6 to TRBJ1-2, with D possibly TRBD1 on 5 matching bases. This CDR3 region has 13 residues. V was clipped by 1 base and J by 6 bases, with 10 bases between them. The V gene's germline CDR1 is SGHDT and CDR2 YYEEEE. The CDR3 DNA is TGTGCCAGCAGCTTGTGGGGGGAGGATGGCTACACCTTC. Protein: CASSLWGEDGYTF.

This clonotype has a count of ten or more. The chain is built from TRBV29-1 and TRBJ1-5; D remains unclear. Germline V gene data show CDR1 as SQVTM and CDR2 as ANQGSEA. V was clipped by 0 bases and J by 5 bases, with 5 bases between them. This CDR3 region has 12 residues. CDR3 DNA sequence: TGCAGCGTTGAAGATTCAGATCAGCCCCAGCATTTT. Translated, it gives CSVEDSDQPQHF. Using reference TRBV29-1 and TRBJ1-5 for the parts outside the CDR3, the full variable domain is SAVISQKPSRDICQRGTSLTIQCQVDSQVTMMFWYRQQPGQSLTLIATANQGSEATYESGFVIDKFPISRPNLTFSTLTVSNMSPEDSSIYLCSVEDSDQPQHFGDGTRLSIL.

This clonotype has at least ten counts. This chain connects TRBV7-2 to TRBJ2-7; D is perhaps TRBD1 or TRBD2 (6 bases each). Germline CDR1 is SGHTA and CDR2 is FQGNSA. Deletions cut 1 base from V and 7 bases from J, with 17 bases between. The CDR3 has 15 amino acids. The CDR3 coding sequence is TGTGCCAGCAGCTTAGTCGGGGGCCCTGCCCGGGAGCAGTACTTC. This sequence encodes CASSLVGGPAREQYF.

This clonotype appeared many times. The chain couples TRBV11-1 to TRBJ1-6; D not resolved. The CDR3 has 23 residues. Trimming took 0 bases from V and 0 from J, leaving 27 bases between them. Germline CDR1 reads SGHAT; CDR2 reads FQDESV (reference sequence). The CDR3 sequence is CASSLATWASPTLSSSYNSPLHF. CDR3 nucleotide sequence: TGTGCCAGCAGCTTAGCGACCTGGGCCAGTCCAACCCTATCAAGCTCCTATAATTCACCCCTCCACTTT.